This T cell receptor (beta chain) stems from a study of regulatory T cells in long-lasting Graves disease. At the level of the study: With positive TSH receptor antibodies and over 5 years of antithyroid drugs, Graves' disease was considered persistent.

The study's findings and limits: When disease was persistent, TRBV28, TRBJ1-2 and TRBJ2-5 were the favored segments.

Arm-PCR of CDR3 regions and iRepertoire HTBI primers were used to build TCR beta libraries. TCRdb processed the multiplex PCR reads anew with MiXCR; each CDR3 protein has one entry. The sample gives roughly 360,000 distinct CDR3 sequences, about 23% of which show up once; approximately 28% is in the top ten. The CDR3 length is 15 residues. Trimming pared 1 base from V and 3 bases from J, leaving 10 bases between. Germline V CDR1 and CDR2: SGHRS, YFSETQ. This clonotype was recorded only once. Its cognate antigen is unknown. Indicated time point: persistent/refractory GD, antithyroid drugs over 5 years with positive TRAb. There was RNA extracted from PBMCs, and the TCR library was made from it.

This sequence was found in a woman in her forties with Graves disease. The source material was peripheral blood mononuclear cells (PBMCs), sampled when the disease was refractory, from a patient treated with antithyroid drugs. V gene TRBV5-1 combines with J gene TRBJ2-2, with a possible D match to TRBD2 (7 bases). This CDR3 is CASSLPGGDTGELFF. As DNA, the CDR3 is TGCGCCAGCAGCTTGCCGGGGGGCGACACCGGGGAGCTGTTTTTT. Drawing the rest from reference TRBV5-1 and TRBJ2-2, the complete variable domain is KAGVTQTPRYLIKTRGQQVTLSCSPISGHRSVSWYQQTPGQGLQFLFEYFSETQRNKGNFPGRFSGRQFSNSRSEMNVSTLELGDSALYLCASSLPGGDTGELFFGEGSRLTVL.